This T cell receptor (beta chain) was profiled in a study of T cells in Graves' hyperthyroidism and ophthalmopathy. Study outcomes and limitations: Before onset, ophthalmopathy was predicted by the model a median roughly 6.4 months earlier.

From RNA transcripts, TCR beta CDR3 regions were amplified. Carried out on the TCR CDR3, a first-round RT-PCR used the HTBI primer set. Using its own MiXCR run on the multiplex PCR reads, TCRdb lists one record per CDR3 protein. The table lists around 690,000 distinct CDR3 sequences, less than 25% of them singletons. A Clinical Activity Score of at least 3, a NOSPECS grade of at least 4 and a duration under 3 months were recorded in the ophthalmopathy patients. About this clonotype itself: The antigen is undetermined.

The sample taken for sequencing was blood. The clonotype comes from a young man with Graves' ophthalmopathy.

CDR3 DNA: TGTGCCATCAGACAGACAGGGGGCAGGGGGTCCTACAATGAGCAGTTCTTC. It is translated as CAIRQTGGRGSYNEQFF. The chain combines TRBV10-3 with TRBJ2-1; 10 bases are shared with TRBD1. From germline, CDR1 is ENHRY and CDR2 SYGVKD. This CDR3 spans 17 amino acids. The V and J ends lost 6 bases and 1 base, in that order; junction bases with no gene match: 9.